The T cell receptor (beta chain) under discussion was sequenced for a study of CD8 T cells in Susac syndrome. The authors reverse transcribed about 0.5 to 1 ug RNA with random hexamers. Amplification of TCR beta CDR3 spanned 54 Vbeta and 13 Jbeta via immunoSEQ multiplex PCR. MiXCR, run by TCRdb on the immunoSEQ multiplex PCR reads, gives a single entry per CDR3 protein. The sample includes approximately 120,000 distinct CDR3 sequences, around 94% of them seen just once. Sequencing of TCR beta was undertaken in CD8+ and CD4+ T cells derived from blood. V gave up 4 bases and J gave up 7 bases; unmatched junction bases: 7. Germline V gene lookup returns CDR1 DFQATT and CDR2 SNEGSKA (reference sequence). This CDR3 contains 12 residues.

Sequencing was done on a sample of CD4+ T cells from PBMCs. The sequence was obtained from a human donor in good health. V gene TRBV20-1 combines with J gene TRBJ2-7, with 7 bases identical to TRBD2. The CDR3, as DNA: TGCAGTGCTACATGGTCGGGGGGTGAGCAGTACTTC. It specifies CSATWSGGEQYF.